This T cell receptor (beta chain) was sequenced for a study of T-cell reconstitution after alpha-beta-depleted transplantation in children. Unique molecular identifiers were built into the TCRbeta library. TCRdb processed the PCR reads anew with MiXCR; each CDR3 protein has one entry. The sample holds about 610,000 distinct CDR3 sequences; more than 9% are singletons and the top ten take less than 5%. The CDR3 sequence is 18 residues long. The ends lost 5 bases at V and 7 bases at J; junction bases unmatched: 14. Germline V gives CDR1 SGHAT, CDR2 FQNNGV. The clonotype was recovered from a human donor who donated a stem cell graft to a child with acute myeloid leukemia. This chain connects TRBV11-2 to TRBJ2-3, with 14 bases aligning to TRBD2. The sample was PBMCs from the stem cell graft donor, taken from the stem cell graft. This chain's CDR3 is CASSARPGTSGSLYTQYF. For the CDR3, the DNA is TGTGCCAGCAGCGCGCGACCGGGGACTAGCGGGAGTCTCTATACGCAGTATTTT.